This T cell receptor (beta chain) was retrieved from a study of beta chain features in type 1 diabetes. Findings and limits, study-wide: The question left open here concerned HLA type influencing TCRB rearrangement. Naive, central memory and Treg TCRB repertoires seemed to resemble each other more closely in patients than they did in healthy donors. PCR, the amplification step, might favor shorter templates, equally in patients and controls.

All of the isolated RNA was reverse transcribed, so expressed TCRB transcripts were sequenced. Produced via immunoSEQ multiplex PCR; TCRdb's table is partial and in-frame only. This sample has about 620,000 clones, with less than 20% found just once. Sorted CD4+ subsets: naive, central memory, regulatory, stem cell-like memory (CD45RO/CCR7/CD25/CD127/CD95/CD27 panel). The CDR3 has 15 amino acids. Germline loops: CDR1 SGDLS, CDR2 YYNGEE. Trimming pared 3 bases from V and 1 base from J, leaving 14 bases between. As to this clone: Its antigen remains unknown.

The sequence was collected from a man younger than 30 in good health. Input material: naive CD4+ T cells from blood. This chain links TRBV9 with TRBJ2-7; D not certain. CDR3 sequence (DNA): TGTGCCAGCAGCGCAACCGGGTCTCCTTCCTACGAGCAGTACTTC. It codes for CASSATGSPSYEQYF.